This entry lists 3 T cell receptor beta chains sequenced from one sample in a study of blood T cell repertoires in COVID-19. Clones were sequenced by immunoSEQ multiplex PCR, and TCRdb holds only the in-frame ones, with some missing. The table has 330,000 or so clones, approximately 89% seen once. The source material was peripheral blood. These receptors were taken from a woman aged 55 to 70 with COVID-19, enrolled during active disease.

The V gene is TRBV11-2, the J gene TRBJ1-1, with a weak D call TRBD1 (5 bases). V lost 0 bases and J lost 2, with 10 bases in between. This CDR3 contains 15 residues. The germline gives CDR1 SGHAT, CDR2 FQNNGV. The CDR3 region has the DNA TGTGCCAGCAGCTTAGATGGGGGGGGAAACACTGAAGCTTTCTTT. As protein: CASSLDGGGNTEAFF.

This clone has a single count. The J gene is TRBJ1-2, the V gene TRBV19, with no clear D. The CDR3 runs 14 residues. In germline, CDR1 is LNHDA, CDR2 SQIVND (reference sequence). V dropped 6 bases and J dropped 3 bases, with 14 bases sitting between them. CDR3 protein: CASRSVGRDYGYTF. DNA for the CDR3: TGTGCCAGTAGGTCCGTGGGCCGAGACTATGGCTACACCTTC.

The chain carries TRBV9 and TRBJ1-5; tentatively, D is TRBD1 (5 bases). The germline CDR1 and CDR2 sequences are SGDLS and YYNGEE. CDR3 length: 16 residues. The V and J ends lost 0 bases and 0 bases respectively, with 10 bases between them. The CDR3 protein is CASSVGGEASNQPQHF. The CDR3 DNA sequence: TGTGCCAGCAGCGTAGGGGGGGAGGCTAGCAATCAGCCCCAGCATTTT.